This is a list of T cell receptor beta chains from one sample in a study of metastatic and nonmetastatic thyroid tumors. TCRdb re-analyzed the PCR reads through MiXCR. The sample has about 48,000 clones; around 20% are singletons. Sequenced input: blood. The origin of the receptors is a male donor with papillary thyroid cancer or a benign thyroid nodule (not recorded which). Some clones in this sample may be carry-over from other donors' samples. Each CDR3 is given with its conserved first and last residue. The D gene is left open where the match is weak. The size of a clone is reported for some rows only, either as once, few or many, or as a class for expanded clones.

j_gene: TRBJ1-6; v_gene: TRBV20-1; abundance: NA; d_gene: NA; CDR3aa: CSARDRGVKDLPLHF; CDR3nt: TGCAGTGCTAGAGATAGAGGGGTCAAGGATTTACCCCTCCACTTT
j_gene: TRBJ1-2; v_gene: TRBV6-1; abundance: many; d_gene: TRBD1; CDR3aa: CASSRQGNYGYTF; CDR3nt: TGTGCCAGCAGCAGACAGGGAAACTATGGCTACACCTTC
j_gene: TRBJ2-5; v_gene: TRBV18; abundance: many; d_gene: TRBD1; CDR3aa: CASSQTGGNQETQYF; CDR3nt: TGTGCCAGCTCACAGACAGGGGGTAACCAAGAGACCCAGTACTTC
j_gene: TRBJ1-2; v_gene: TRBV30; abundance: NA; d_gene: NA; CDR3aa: CAWSVSYGYTF; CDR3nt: TGTGCCTGGAGTGTGTCTTATGGCTACACCTTC
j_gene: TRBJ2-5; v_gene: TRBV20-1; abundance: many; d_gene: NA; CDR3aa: CSARDPGRTFQETQYF; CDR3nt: TGCAGTGCTAGAGACCCGGGTAGAACGTTCCAAGAGACCCAGTACTTC
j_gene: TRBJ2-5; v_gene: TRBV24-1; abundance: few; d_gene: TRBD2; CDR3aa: CVTERGSGAPQDTQYF; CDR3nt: TGTGTCACCGAAAGGGGTAGCGGGGCACCCCAAGATACCCAGTACTTC
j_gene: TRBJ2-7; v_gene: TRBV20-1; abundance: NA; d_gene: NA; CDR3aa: CSARDVGGITLEQYF; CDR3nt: TGCAGTGCTAGAGATGTGGGCGGGATCACCTTGGAGCAGTACTTC
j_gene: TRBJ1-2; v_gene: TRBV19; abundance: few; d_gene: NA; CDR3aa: CASSIQGLYYGYTF; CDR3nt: TGTGCCAGTAGTATACAGGGACTATACTATGGCTACACCTTC
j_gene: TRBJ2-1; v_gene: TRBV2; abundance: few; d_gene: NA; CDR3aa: CASSVSGGERFF; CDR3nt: TGTGCCAGCAGTGTATCAGGTGGTGAGCGGTTCTTC
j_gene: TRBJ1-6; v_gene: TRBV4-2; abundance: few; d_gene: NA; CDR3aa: CASSQGVLDSPLHF; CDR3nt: TGTGCCAGCAGCCAAGGGGTTTTGGATTCACCCCTCCACTTT
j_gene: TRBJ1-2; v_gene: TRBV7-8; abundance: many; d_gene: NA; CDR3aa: CASTRARGGYTF; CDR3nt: TGTGCCAGCACAAGGGCCCGAGGAGGATACACCTTC
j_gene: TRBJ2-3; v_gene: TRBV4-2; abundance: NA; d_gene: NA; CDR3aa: CASSPYMGGTDTQYF; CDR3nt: TGTGCCAGCAGCCCCTATATGGGGGGAACAGATACGCAGTATTTT
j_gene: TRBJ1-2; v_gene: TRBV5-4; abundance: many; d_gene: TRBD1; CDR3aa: CASSLGGTDIMRSQYGYTF; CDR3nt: TGTGCCAGCAGCTTGGGGGGGACAGATATTATGCGGTCTCAGTATGGCTACACCTTC
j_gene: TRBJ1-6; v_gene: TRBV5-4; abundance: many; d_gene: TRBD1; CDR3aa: CASSLTGDGNSPLHF; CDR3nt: TGTGCCAGCTCATTGACAGGGGATGGAAATTCACCCCTCCACTTT
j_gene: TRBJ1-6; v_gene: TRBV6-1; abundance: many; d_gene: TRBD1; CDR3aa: CASSKKLTGSSPLHF; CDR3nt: TGTGCCAGCAGTAAAAAGTTGACAGGGAGTTCACCCCTCCACTTT
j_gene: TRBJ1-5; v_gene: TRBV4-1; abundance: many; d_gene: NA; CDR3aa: CASSLRGNQPQHF; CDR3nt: TGCGCCAGCAGCCTGCGGGGTAATCAGCCCCAGCATTTT
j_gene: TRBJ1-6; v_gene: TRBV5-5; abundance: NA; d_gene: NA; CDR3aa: CASSLIGEMGSPLHF; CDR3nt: TGTGCCAGCAGCTTGATTGGGGAGATGGGATCACCCCTCCACTTT
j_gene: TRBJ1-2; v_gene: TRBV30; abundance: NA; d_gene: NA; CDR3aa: CAWSVGLQRNYGYTF; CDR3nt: TGTGCCTGGAGTGTAGGGCTCCAGCGTAACTATGGCTACACCTTC
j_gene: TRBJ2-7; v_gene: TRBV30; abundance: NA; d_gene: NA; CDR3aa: CAWERRGSEQYF; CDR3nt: TGTGCCTGGGAACGAAGAGGGTCCGAGCAGTACTTC